Listed below are T cell receptor beta chains from one sample, sequenced in a study of CD8 T cells in ankylosing spondylitis. TCRdb analysed the 5' RACE reads with MiXCR anew, one entry per CDR3 protein. The sample has 300,000 to 400,000 distinct CDR3 sequences, 14% to 15% seen once. What was sequenced was blood, either unsorted or a sorted T cell fraction (not recorded which). These receptor sequences come from a male donor with ankylosing spondylitis or in good health (not recorded which). Each CDR3 is given with its conserved first and last residue. Each record gives: V gene, J gene, CDR3 protein.

v_gene: TRBV5-1
j_gene: TRBJ2-3
CDR3aa: CASSLGTLSTDTQYF

v_gene: TRBV5-1
j_gene: TRBJ1-5
CDR3aa: CASSPDTDQPQHF

v_gene: TRBV29-1
j_gene: TRBJ1-1
CDR3aa: CSVRDRGRTEAFF

v_gene: TRBV4-1
j_gene: TRBJ2-1
CDR3aa: CTSSLASGSFYEQFF

v_gene: TRBV5-6
j_gene: TRBJ1-1
CDR3aa: CASKPLGVLTEAFF

v_gene: TRBV20-1
j_gene: TRBJ2-1
CDR3aa: CSAPREGSYNEQFF

v_gene: TRBV11-2
j_gene: TRBJ1-1
CDR3aa: CASSSYERTEAFF

v_gene: TRBV19
j_gene: TRBJ2-7
CDR3aa: CASSTDRGLDEQYF

v_gene: TRBV5-1
j_gene: TRBJ1-1
CDR3aa: CASSWDSANTEAFF

v_gene: TRBV7-6
j_gene: TRBJ1-3
CDR3aa: CASSANLEGNTIYF

v_gene: TRBV10-3
j_gene: TRBJ2-2
CDR3aa: CATRLAGGPVGELFF

v_gene: TRBV28
j_gene: TRBJ2-1
CDR3aa: CASSSLAGEVKQFF

v_gene: TRBV4-2
j_gene: TRBJ2-7
CDR3aa: CASSQDLSGRALYEQYF

v_gene: TRBV5-1
j_gene: TRBJ1-2
CDR3aa: CASRQGANYGYTF

v_gene: TRBV6-1
j_gene: TRBJ2-2
CDR3aa: CASSEARTPRELFF

v_gene: TRBV25-1
j_gene: TRBJ1-1
CDR3aa: CASSEGPGGTEAFF

v_gene: TRBV12-3/TRBV12-4
j_gene: TRBJ2-5
CDR3aa: CASTWLQDRPQYF

v_gene: TRBV7-9
j_gene: TRBJ1-2
CDR3aa: CASSSPFLGGYGYTF

v_gene: TRBV9
j_gene: TRBJ2-2
CDR3aa: CASSVRPSGGAGTGELFF

v_gene: TRBV3-1
j_gene: TRBJ2-1
CDR3aa: CASSREGGLYNEQFF

v_gene: TRBV2
j_gene: TRBJ2-3
CDR3aa: CASGYGTSEADTQYF

v_gene: TRBV3-1
j_gene: TRBJ2-2
CDR3aa: CASSPTEPGELFF

v_gene: TRBV5-1
j_gene: TRBJ2-5
CDR3aa: CASSLFGEETQYF